Below, 19 T cell receptor beta chains from the same sample are listed, as sequenced in a study of T-cell reconstitution after alpha-beta-depleted transplantation in children. Unique molecular identifiers were incorporated during preparation of the TCRbeta library. TCRdb recomputed calls from the PCR reads with MiXCR, one row per CDR3 protein. Here the sample spans roughly 240,000 distinct CDR3 sequences, roughly 8.2% being singletons. Material: PBMCs, mostly from graft donor cells, obtained 180 days after TCRalphabeta/CD19-depleted stem cell transplant. The receptor set was obtained from a male patient younger than 18 who had a stem cell transplant for acute lymphoblastic leukemia, so the T cells may come from the graft donor.

This clonotype was counted only a few times. The V call is TRBV12-3 or TRBV12-4, the J call TRBJ1-4; 7 bases fit TRBD1. This CDR3 region has 14 residues. The junction had 4 bases not matched to a gene; V was cut back by 1 base and J by 8 bases. The CDR3 DNA sequence: TGTGCCAGCAGTTTAGAGGGGGCCTGGGAAAAACTGTTTTTT. It is translated as CASSLEGAWEKLFF.

This clonotype was picked up many times. This chain links TRBV4-2 with TRBJ2-3; D not certain. The length of the CDR3 is 14 residues. V gave up 0 bases and J gave up 5 bases, with 9 bases separating them. Germline V gene sequence: CDR1 LGHNA, CDR2 YNFKEQ. The CDR3 bases are TGTGCCAGCAGCCAAGATAGCAAGAGAGATACGCAGTATTTT. This translates into CASSQDSKRDTQYF.

Ten or more counts support this clonotype. V and J are TRBV5-1 and TRBJ2-7, with D possibly being TRBD2 (6 bases). Trimming shortened V by 1 base and J by 5 bases, and 19 bases separated the two germline ends. Germline V gives CDR1 SGHRS, CDR2 YFSETQ. CDR3 size: 16 residues. CDR3 nucleotide sequence: TGCGCCAGCAGCTTGAATTGGGCAGGGAGGCCCCACGAGCAGTACTTC. It yields the protein CASSLNWAGRPHEQYF.

There are many counts of this clonotype. CDR3 bases: TGCGCCAGCAGCTTGCCAGACAGGGTCCCTAGAGAGCAGTACTTC. This translates into CASSLPDRVPREQYF. V gene TRBV5-1 combines with J gene TRBJ2-7, with 7 bases aligning to TRBD1. This CDR3 is 15 amino acids long. J gave up 7 bases and V 1 base, and 11 bases lay outside the gene matches. Germline loops: CDR1 SGHRS, CDR2 YFSETQ.

This clonotype was detected many times. CDR3 bases: TGTGCCAGCACTCCCGCAGGAGTATCCGGGGCCAACGTCCTGACTTTC. Amino acids: CASTPAGVSGANVLTF. This chain uses TRBV27 with TRBJ2-6; D is uncertain. This CDR3 region has 16 residues. In germline, CDR1 is MNHEY, CDR2 SMNVEV (reference sequence). V dropped 7 bases and J dropped 4 bases, with 17 bases sitting between them.

This clonotype was seen ten or more times. The chain joins TRBV29-1 to TRBJ1-3; D is uncertain. CDR1 and CDR2 (germline): SQVTM, ANQGSEA. There are 13 residues in the CDR3. V lost 7 bases and J lost 0, with 10 bases in between. This CDR3 is CSAVPTSGNTIYF. The CDR3, as DNA: TGCAGCGCAGTCCCAACCTCTGGAAACACCATATATTTT.

At least ten counts were recorded for this clonotype. The chain joins TRBV5-6 to TRBJ2-3; no definite D call. V lost 0 bases to trimming and J lost 2 bases, with 4 bases between them. CDR1 SGHDT and CDR2 YYEEEE come from the germline V gene. The CDR3 loop spans 13 amino acids. The CDR3 here is CASSLDITDTQYF. The CDR3 DNA follows: TGTGCCAGCAGCTTGGACATCACAGATACGCAGTATTTT.

At least ten counts were recorded for this clonotype. The chain carries TRBV2 and TRBJ2-1, with TRBD2 matching over 7 bases. The CDR3 runs 13 residues. Germline trimming cut 6 bases from V and 3 bases from J; bases unmatched to any gene: 2. The germline V gene has CDR1 SNHLY and CDR2 FYNNEI. The CDR3 here is CASRWDYYNEQFF. In DNA, the CDR3 is TGTGCCAGCAGGTGGGACTACTACAATGAGCAGTTCTTC.

This clonotype was recorded at least ten times. The chain recombines TRBV7-9 with TRBJ1-2; no clear D. V lost 3 bases and J 4 bases, leaving 6 bases between the germline ends. Germline V gene lookup returns CDR1 SEHNR and CDR2 FQNEAQ (reference sequence). The CDR3 is 12 residues long. Here the CDR3 DNA reads TGTGCCAGCAGCTTCAGGCCCTATGGCTACACCTTC. This codes for CASSFRPYGYTF.

Many counts were recorded for this clonotype. The chain uses TRBV6-2 or TRBV6-3 and TRBJ2-7, with D perhaps matching TRBD1 or TRBD2 (5 bases each). Between the trimmed V and J ends, which lost 11 bases and 4 bases, there was a span of 12 bases. This CDR3 is 11 amino acids long. Germline V gene lookup returns CDR1 MNHEY and CDR2 SVGEGT. The CDR3 here is CAVGTIYEQYF. The CDR3 DNA reads as TGTGCCGTCGGGACGATTTACGAGCAGTACTTC.

This clonotype has a count of ten or more. The chain combines TRBV7-3 with TRBJ2-5; 9 bases match TRBD1. This CDR3 is built from 15 residues. From germline, CDR1 is SGHTA and CDR2 FQGTGA. J gave up 3 bases and V 4 bases, and 6 bases lay outside the gene matches. The CDR3 DNA reads TGTGCCAGCAGCTCCCCACAGGGGGCGGAAGAGACCCAGTACTTC. It encodes CASSSPQGAEETQYF. The full variable domain, rest sourced from reference TRBV7-3 and TRBJ2-5, is GAGVSQTPSNKVTEKGKYVELRCDPISGHTALYWYRQSLGQGPEFLIYFQGTGAADDSGLPNDRFFAVRPEGSVSTLKIQRTERGDSAVYLCASSSPQGAEETQYFGPGTRLLVL.

In its sample, this clonotype was seen a few times. V gene TRBV18 combines with J gene TRBJ2-7; 13 bases fit TRBD2. The germline V gene encodes CDR1 KGHSH and CDR2 LQKENI. The CDR3 runs to 16 residues. V trimming: 5 bases; J trimming: 7 bases; junction bases outside the gene matches: 11. The CDR3 is CASSDGLAGESWEQYF. CDR3 nucleotide sequence: TGTGCCAGCTCAGACGGACTAGCGGGAGAATCGTGGGAGCAGTACTTC. Looking up the rest from reference TRBV18 and TRBJ2-7 gives the full variable domain: NAGVMQNPRHLVRRRGQEARLRCSPMKGHSHVYWYRQLPEEGLKFMVYLQKENIIDESGMPKERFSAEFPKEGPSILRIQQVVRGDSAAYFCASSDGLAGESWEQYFGPGTRLTVT.

This clonotype was counted at least ten times. The chain employs TRBV7-2 and TRBJ2-3; 9 nucleotides align to TRBD2. The CDR3 sequence is 17 residues long. Losses at the gene ends were 6 bases for V and 2 bases for J; bases not matched to a gene: 12. The V gene's germline CDR1 is SGHTA and CDR2 FQGNSA. The CDR3: CASRVSRSGGITDTQYF. The CDR3 DNA sequence: TGTGCCAGCAGGGTTTCCCGAAGCGGGGGGATCACAGATACGCAGTATTTT.

This clonotype was observed many times. The chain links TRBV19 to TRBJ2-1; 7 nucleotides agree with TRBD2. The CDR3 loop spans 15 amino acids. With V trimmed by 3 bases and J by 5 bases, 7 bases remained unmatched. Germline values: CDR1 LNHDA, CDR2 SQIVND (reference sequence). The CDR3 DNA follows: TGTGCCAGTAGTATCCAGCTAGCGGATAACAATGAGCAGTTCTTC. Amino acids: CASSIQLADNNEQFF. Complete variable domain (other parts from reference TRBV19 and TRBJ2-1): DGGITQSPKYLFRKEGQNVTLSCEQNLNHDAMYWYRQDPGQGLRLIYYSQIVNDFQKGDIAEGYSVSREKKESFPLTVTSAQKNPTAFYLCASSIQLADNNEQFFGPGTRLTVL.

The table lists this clonotype with many counts. The chain carries TRBV12-3 or TRBV12-4 and TRBJ2-1; no reliable D call. CDR3 length: 12 amino acids. Trimming pared 5 bases from V and 7 bases from J, leaving 9 bases between. The CDR3 sequence: CASSPPSNEQFF. The CDR3 DNA reads TGTGCCAGCAGTCCGCCTAGTAATGAGCAGTTCTTC.

This clonotype was seen many times. The chain combines TRBV27 with TRBJ2-7; D uncertain. V lost 3 bases and J 0 bases, leaving 6 bases between the germline ends. This CDR3 contains 13 residues. Germline values: CDR1 MNHEY, CDR2 SMNVEV (reference sequence). The CDR3 nucleotides are TGTGCCAGCAGTTTCTCTTACTCCTACGAGCAGTACTTC. Residues: CASSFSYSYEQYF.

This clonotype was found many times. The rearrangement uses TRBV7-6 and TRBJ2-3; D gene ambiguous. This CDR3 contains 17 residues. CDR1 and CDR2 from the germline V gene are SGHVS and FNYEAQ. V was pared by 2 bases and J by 3 bases, with 18 bases between. CDR3 residues: CASSLNSGPHVTDTQYF. Written as DNA, the CDR3 is TGTGCCAGCAGCTTAAACTCCGGACCGCATGTTACAGATACGCAGTATTTT.

The table lists this clonotype with many counts. The chain has TRBV28 and TRBJ1-5, with TRBD1 identical over 10 bases. Per germline, CDR1 MDHEN and CDR2 SYDVKM. Trimming cost V 0 bases and J 6 bases; bases outside gene matches: 5. This CDR3 contains 16 residues. For the CDR3, the DNA is TGTGCCAGCAGTTTATGGCGGACAGGGGGGAGTCAGCCCCAGCATTTT. It translates to CASSLWRTGGSQPQHF. Combining the CDR3 with reference TRBV28 and TRBJ1-5 gives the whole variable domain DVKVTQSSRYLVKRTGEKVFLECVQDMDHENMFWYRQDPGLGLRLIYFSYDVKMKEKGDIPEGYSVSREKKERFSLILESASTNQTSMYLCASSLWRTGGSQPQHFGDGTRLSIL.

J is TRBJ1-5 and V is TRBV28, with 8 bases aligning to TRBD1. The CDR3 consists of 16 residues. V shed 6 bases, J shed 0 bases, and the junction held 7 bases outside the gene matches. Germline CDR1 reads MDHEN; CDR2 reads SYDVKM. The CDR3 sequence is CASSPRTGNSNQPQHF. In DNA form, the CDR3 reads TGTGCCAGCAGCCCCCGGACAGGGAATAGCAATCAGCCCCAGCATTTT.